This T cell receptor (beta chain) was profiled in a study of blood T cell repertoires in COVID-19. The CDR3 loop spans 16 amino acids. J gave up 13 bases and V 0 bases, and 18 bases lay outside the gene matches. Germline assignment: CDR1 MNHEY and CDR2 SMNVEV (reference sequence). This table comes from immunoSEQ multiplex PCR, and its TCRdb copy is limited to in-frame clones, with some not included. Of roughly 100,000 clones listed, about 88% were seen once; the top ten hold around 5.5%. The chain recombines TRBV27 with TRBJ2-7, with 7 bases identical to TRBD1. This receptor was obtained from a human donor in a cohort sampled during active COVID-19. The sample comprised peripheral blood. DNA for the CDR3: TGTGCCAGCAGTTTATCCGGGGACAGCACCTTCCAGCGCAAATACTTC. Amino acids: CASSLSGDSTFQRKYF.